This is a list of T cell receptor beta chains from one sample in a study of radiotherapy plus CTLA-4 blockade in lung cancer. Sequencing was performed with immunoSEQ multiplex PCR; in TCRdb, only in-frame clones are kept and a portion is missing. Of roughly 85,000 clones detected, around nine tenths appear once; the ten largest clones hold 16%. The sequences come from peripheral blood, collected from a patient treated with radiotherapy plus ipilimumab. Every receptor here comes from a human donor with non-small cell lung cancer that progressed on radiotherapy plus ipilimumab. Each CDR3 is given with its conserved first and last residue. The D gene is left open where the match is weak. Only part of the rows carry a size: once, few, many, or a class if the clone is expanded.

few	-	TRBV19	TRBJ1-5	CASSGQISNQPQHF	TGTGCCAGTAGTGGACAGATTAGCAATCAGCCCCAGCATTTT
-	-	TRBV7-2	TRBJ2-3	CASSLGLAGAGDTQYF	TGTGCCAGCAGCTTAGGTTTGGCGGGGGCTGGGGATACGCAGTATTTT
-	-	TRBV19	TRBJ2-2	CASSIGSTGELFF	TGTGCCAGTAGTATAGGCAGTACCGGGGAGCTGTTTTTT
-	-	TRBV25-1	TRBJ1-3	CASSGGGQGRSGNTIYF	TGTGCCAGCAGTGGGGGGGGGCAGGGGAGATCTGGAAACACCATATATTTT
-	-	TRBV28	TRBJ1-1	CASALGEGRGNTEAFF	TGTGCCAGCGCATTAGGAGAGGGCAGAGGTAACACTGAAGCTTTCTTT
-	TRBD1	TRBV15	TRBJ1-2	CATSGIQGATNYGYTF	TGTGCCACCAGCGGTATACAGGGGGCCACCAACTATGGCTACACCTTC
-	-	TRBV7-6	TRBJ2-1	CASSLALRGGYNEQFF	TGTGCCAGCAGCTTAGCGCTGAGGGGGGGCTACAATGAGCAGTTCTTC
-	-	TRBV29-1	TRBJ1-4	CSVRTGNEKLFF	TGCAGCGTTCGAACAGGGAATGAAAAACTGTTTTTT
-	-	TRBV7-6	TRBJ2-3	CASSLAGGVTDTQYF	TGTGCCAGCAGCTTAGCGGGGGGCGTGACAGATACGCAGTATTTT
-	-	TRBV7-9	TRBJ2-3	CASGLVELRGPDTQYF	TGTGCCAGCGGCTTAGTCGAATTGCGGGGCCCAGATACGCAGTATTTT
-	TRBD1	TRBV29-1	TRBJ1-3	CSVRQGTSGNTIYF	TGCAGCGTTCGACAGGGGACCTCTGGAAACACCATATATTTT
once	TRBD1	TRBV5-1	TRBJ1-1	CASRGQLGLANTEAFF	TGCGCCAGCAGGGGACAGTTAGGTTTGGCGAACACTGAAGCTTTCTTT
-	-	TRBV11-2	TRBJ2-7	CASSPRRTHEQYF	TGTGCCAGCAGCCCGCGGCGGACCCACGAGCAGTACTTC
-	TRBD2	TRBV2	TRBJ2-3	CASSGRSGGADTQYF	TGTGCCAGCAGTGGCCGGTCCGGGGGGGCAGATACGCAGTATTTT
-	TRBD2	TRBV11-1	TRBJ2-2	CASRSGLAGGGNTGELFF	TGTGCCAGCAGAAGCGGACTAGCGGGAGGAGGGAACACCGGGGAGCTGTTTTTT
few	-	TRBV5-4	TRBJ1-5	CASSEAGVAQPQHF	TGTGCCAGCAGCGAGGCAGGAGTTGCTCAGCCCCAGCATTTT
-	TRBD1	TRBV6-5	TRBJ1-3	CASKATGGGGNTIYF	TGTGCCAGCAAGGCCACAGGAGGGGGCGGAAACACCATATATTTT
-	-	TRBV11-2	TRBJ2-7	CASSQIPGTTYEQYF	TGTGCCAGCAGCCAGATCCCAGGGACGACCTACGAGCAGTACTTC
-	-	TRBV6-1	TRBJ2-4	CASSEELCHF	TGTGCCAGCAGTGAAGAGTTGTGTCACTTC
few	-	TRBV19	TRBJ2-5	CASSTDYLQETQYF	TGTGCCAGTAGTACGGACTACCTCCAAGAGACCCAGTACTTC
-	TRBD1	TRBV30	TRBJ2-1	CAWSVQGAGPLTSSYNEQFF	TGTGCCTGGAGTGTACAGGGGGCAGGGCCCCTAACGAGCTCCTACAATGAGCAGTTCTTC
few	-	TRBV6-6	TRBJ2-1	CASSYQRVGNNEQFF	TGTGCCAGCAGTTATCAGCGGGTGGGGAACAATGAGCAGTTCTTC
once	-	TRBV6-5	TRBJ2-7	CASSSGPRHYEQYF	TGTGCCAGCAGTTCCGGACCCCGTCACTACGAGCAGTACTTC
-	-	TRBV7-2	TRBJ2-5	CASSFKGGDGWETQYF	TGTGCCAGCAGCTTCAAAGGGGGGGATGGATGGGAGACCCAGTACTTC
-	TRBD1	TRBV10-3	TRBJ1-1	CAISTGQGGVTEAFF	TGTGCCATCAGTACGGGACAGGGAGGGGTCACTGAAGCTTTCTTT
-	-	TRBV19	TRBJ1-1	CASSIGGGASNTEAFF	TGTGCCAGTAGTATAGGCGGAGGGGCGAGCAACACTGAAGCTTTCTTT
-	-	TRBV7-2	TRBJ1-5	CASSSRPVSPQPQHF	TGTGCCAGCAGCTCGCGACCCGTTTCCCCTCAGCCCCAGCATTTT
-	TRBD1	TRBV5-1	TRBJ1-1	CASSHGTGNSEAFF	TGCGCCAGCAGCCACGGGACAGGGAATAGTGAAGCTTTCTTT
-	TRBD1	TRBV11-2	TRBJ2-3	CASSLRTGGIDTQYF	TGTGCCAGCAGCCTCAGGACAGGGGGGATAGATACGCAGTATTTT
-	TRBD2	TRBV5-1	TRBJ2-5	CASSLVAGGPRETQYF	TGCGCCAGCAGCTTGGTAGCGGGGGGCCCTCGGGAGACCCAGTACTTC
-	-	TRBV6-1	TRBJ2-3	CASTIQVTDTQYF	TGTGCCAGCACTATTCAGGTAACAGATACGCAGTATTTT
-	TRBD2	TRBV13	TRBJ2-7	CASNPSGRFSYEQYF	TGTGCCAGCAACCCAAGCGGGAGATTTTCCTACGAGCAGTACTTC
-	TRBD1	TRBV19	TRBJ2-1	CATTTGGNEQFF	TGTGCCACTACGACAGGGGGCAATGAGCAGTTCTTC
-	-	TRBV10-3	TRBJ1-5	CASTQGVDQPQHF	TGTGCCAGCACCCAGGGAGTGGATCAGCCCCAGCATTTT
-	-	TRBV4-1	TRBJ2-1	CASSQPTRLGPYNEQFF	TGCGCCAGCAGCCAACCTACACGACTAGGGCCCTACAATGAGCAGTTCTTC
-	-	TRBV19	TRBJ2-7	CASSAGPLSAEQYF	TGTGCCAGTAGTGCGGGACCTCTGAGTGCCGAGCAGTACTTC
-	-	TRBV2	TRBJ1-5	CASSQQVLSNQPQHF	TGTGCCAGCAGTCAACAGGTTCTTAGCAATCAGCCCCAGCATTTT
-	-	TRBV5-4	TRBJ1-5	CASSLGSNQPQHF	TGTGCCAGCAGCTTGGGCAGCAATCAGCCCCAGCATTTT
-	-	TRBV2	TRBJ1-3	CASSEGFGNTIYF	TGTGCCAGCAGTGAAGGCTTTGGAAACACCATATATTTT
-	TRBD2	TRBV6-5	TRBJ2-3	CASSYRLAGADTQYF	TGTGCCAGCAGTTACCGGCTAGCGGGAGCGGATACGCAGTATTTT
-	-	TRBV4-3	TRBJ2-1	CASSHGGRVAYNEQFF	TGCGCCAGCAGCCATGGGGGCCGCGTCGCGTACAATGAGCAGTTCTTC
-	-	TRBV30	TRBJ2-2	CAWAQGYTGELFF	TGTGCCTGGGCTCAGGGTTACACCGGGGAGCTGTTTTTT
-	-	TRBV5-6	TRBJ2-7	CASSLEAVGEQYF	TGTGCCAGCAGCTTGGAGGCAGTTGGCGAGCAGTACTTC
-	-	TRBV2	TRBJ2-5	CASSERLGETQYF	TGTGCCAGCAGTGAGAGGTTGGGAGAGACCCAGTACTTC
few	TRBD1	TRBV4-3	TRBJ1-2	CASSRDRDALGYTF	TGCGCCAGCAGCCGGGACAGGGACGCTCTGGGCTACACCTTC
-	-	TRBV27	TRBJ1-4	CASSRTLGEKLFF	TGTGCCAGCAGTCGGACCCTCGGTGAAAAACTGTTTTTT
-	-	TRBV6-5	TRBJ1-2	CASNPEGFPF	TGTGCCAGCAACCCCGAGGGGTTTCCCTTC
-	-	TRBV6-1	TRBJ1-4	CASRWTVATNEKLFF	TGTGCCAGCAGGTGGACAGTCGCAACTAATGAAAAACTGTTTTTT
-	-	TRBV28	TRBJ1-2	CASSPRMGVGYGYTF	TGTGCCAGCAGTCCCCGTATGGGGGTTGGCTATGGCTACACCTTC
-	-	TRBV6-6	TRBJ2-3	CASSPDRFPTDTQYF	TGTGCCAGCAGTCCCGACAGGTTTCCCACAGATACGCAGTATTTT
few	-	TRBV28	TRBJ2-7	CASSPMTDTYEQYF	TGTGCCAGCAGCCCTATGACGGACACCTACGAGCAGTACTTC
-	-	TRBV29-1	TRBJ1-1	CSVVRVSNTEAFF	TGCAGCGTTGTCAGGGTTTCAAACACTGAAGCTTTCTTT
-	-	TRBV2	TRBJ2-3	CASSESSSSYTQYF	TGTGCCAGCAGTGAAAGTTCCTCCTCCTATACGCAGTATTTT
-	TRBD2	TRBV14	TRBJ2-7	CASSRRAGSSYEQYF	TGTGCCAGCAGCCGTCGAGCGGGGAGCTCCTACGAGCAGTACTTC
-	-	TRBV30	TRBJ1-5	CAWSRRGPWPQHF	TGTGCCTGGAGTCGAAGGGGCCCCTGGCCCCAGCATTTT